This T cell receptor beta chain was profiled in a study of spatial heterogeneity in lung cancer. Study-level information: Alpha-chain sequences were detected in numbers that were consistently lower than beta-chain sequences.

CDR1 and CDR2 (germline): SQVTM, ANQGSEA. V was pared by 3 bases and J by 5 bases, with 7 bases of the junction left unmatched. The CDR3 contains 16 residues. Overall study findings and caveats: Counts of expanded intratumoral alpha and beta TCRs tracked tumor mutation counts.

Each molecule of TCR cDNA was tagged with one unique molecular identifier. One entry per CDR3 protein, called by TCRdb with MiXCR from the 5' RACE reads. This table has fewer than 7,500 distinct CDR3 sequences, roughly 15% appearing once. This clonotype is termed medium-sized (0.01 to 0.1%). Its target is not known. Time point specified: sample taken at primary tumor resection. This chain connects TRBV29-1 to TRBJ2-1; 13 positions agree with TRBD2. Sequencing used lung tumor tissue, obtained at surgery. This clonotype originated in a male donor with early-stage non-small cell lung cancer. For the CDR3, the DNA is TGCAGCGTTGATAGGACTAGCGGGAGAATCAACAATGAGCAGTTCTTC. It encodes CSVDRTSGRINNEQFF.